Listed below are T cell receptor beta chains from one sample, sequenced in a study of blood T cell repertoires in COVID-19. Assay used: immunoSEQ multiplex PCR; TCRdb lists only in-frame clones, some missing. The sample has about 440,000 clones, roughly 88% seen once. Source material: peripheral blood. These receptor sequences come from a woman in her forties or fifties with COVID-19, enrolled during active disease. Both conserved end residues are part of each CDR3. The D gene is left open where the match is weak. Size tells how often a clone was seen (once, few, many) or the class of an expanded clone, and some rows leave it out.

V	D	size	J	length	CDR3	DNA
TRBV3-1/TRBV3-2	.	.	TRBJ1-5	16	CASSVSNAQGTQPQHF	TGTGCCAGCAGCGTAAGTAATGCGCAGGGGACTCAGCCCCAGCATTTT
TRBV28	.	.	TRBJ1-6	12	CASKQGNSPLHF	TGTGCCAGCAAACAGGGAAATTCACCCCTCCACTTT
TRBV6-5	.	.	TRBJ2-5	15	CASSSPRGGQETQYF	TGTGCCAGCAGTTCCCCTAGAGGGGGCCAAGAGACCCAGTACTTC
TRBV5-4	.	.	TRBJ2-7	15	CASSSPPGQDYEQYF	TGTGCCAGCAGCTCTCCCCCGGGACAAGACTACGAGCAGTACTTC
TRBV5-4	.	.	TRBJ2-3	15	CASSPGQSSTDTQYF	TGTGCCAGCAGCCCCGGACAGTCTAGCACAGATACGCAGTATTTT
TRBV5-1	TRBD2	once	TRBJ2-7	15	CASTYGLAGPYEQYF	TGCGCCAGCACCTATGGACTAGCGGGGCCCTACGAGCAGTACTTC
TRBV6-6	TRBD2	once	TRBJ2-2	16	CASSSRLADYTGELFF	TGTGCCAGCAGTTCCCGACTAGCTGATTACACCGGGGAGCTGTTTTTT
TRBV7-2	.	.	TRBJ1-1	14	CASSLGRINTEAFF	TGTGCCAGCAGCTTGGGGAGGATTAACACTGAAGCTTTCTTT
TRBV6-5	.	.	TRBJ2-7	14	CASRMTSRSYEQYF	TGTGCCAGCAGGATGACTAGTAGGTCCTACGAGCAGTACTTC
TRBV11-2	.	.	TRBJ1-6	15	CASSWGGHSNSPLHF	TGTGCCAGCAGCTGGGGGGGACACTCTAATTCACCCCTCCACTTT
TRBV4-1	TRBD1	.	TRBJ1-5	16	CASSQVDRGLNQPQHF	TGCGCCAGCAGCCAAGTCGACAGGGGTCTAAATCAGCCCCAGCATTTT
TRBV30	.	.	TRBJ2-3	15	CAWSVRTGLGDTQYF	TGTGCCTGGAGTGTACGAACAGGCCTGGGGGATACGCAGTATTTT
TRBV4-2	.	.	TRBJ1-1	16	CASSPASGGANTEAFF	TGTGCCAGCAGCCCGGCCTCGGGGGGCGCGAACACTGAAGCTTTCTTT
TRBV5-4	TRBD1	few	TRBJ1-5	14	CASSSDRGDQPQHF	TGTGCCAGCAGCTCGGACAGGGGGGATCAGCCCCAGCATTTT
TRBV6-6	.	.	TRBJ1-4	12	CAGRRENEKLFF	TGTGCCGGACGGCGGGAAAATGAAAAACTGTTTTTT
TRBV14	.	.	TRBJ2-5	13	CASSQNFQETQYF	TGTGCCAGCAGCCAGAACTTTCAAGAGACCCAGTACTTC
TRBV30	.	.	TRBJ2-3	12	CALDRYTDTQYF	TGTGCCTTGGACAGATACACAGATACGCAGTATTTT
TRBV2	.	.	TRBJ1-2	15	CATRVGSTGSGGYTF	TGTGCTACCCGGGTTGGGAGTACAGGGTCGGGTGGCTACACCTTC
TRBV2	TRBD1	.	TRBJ1-2	14	CASNMDRLAYGYTF	TGTGCCAGCAATATGGACAGGCTCGCCTATGGCTACACCTTC
TRBV7-9	.	.	TRBJ1-2	15	CASSLEEALNYGYTF	TGTGCCAGCAGCTTAGAAGAGGCCCTTAACTATGGCTACACCTTC
TRBV6-1	.	.	TRBJ2-7	11	CASSDQYEQYF	TGTGCCAGCAGTGATCAGTACGAGCAGTACTTC
TRBV3-1/TRBV3-2	TRBD2	once	TRBJ2-3	19	CASSQDGLAGGRDTDTQYF	TGTGCCAGCAGCCAAGATGGCCTAGCGGGGGGGCGAGACACAGATACGCAGTATTTT
TRBV7-9	.	many	TRBJ1-2	16	CASSLGAWRSNYGYTF	TGTGCCAGCAGCTTAGGAGCTTGGAGGTCCAACTATGGCTACACCTTC
TRBV11-2	.	.	TRBJ1-1	13	CASSPGGRYEAFF	TGTGCCAGCAGCCCCGGGGGGCGATATGAAGCTTTCTTT